This TCR beta chain was identified during a study of OX40 agonist ivuxolimab in advanced cancers. Points from the study as a whole: Averaged across samples, CD8+ T cells carried more expanded clones than CD4+ did.

Germline V gives CDR1 MNHEY, CDR2 SMNVEV (reference sequence). The CDR3 length is 14 residues. Trimming shortened V by 3 bases and J by 4 bases, and 7 bases separated the two germline ends. Profiling relied on immunoSEQ multiplex PCR, and the TCRdb table lists in-frame clones only, not all of them. The sample contains about 22,000 clones, 77% of which appear only once. A remark on this clone: Its antigen is as yet unknown.

The V and J genes are TRBV27 and TRBJ1-6; D call uncertain. The receptor was derived from an adult with an advanced solid tumor such as melanoma, head and neck, liver or kidney cancer. The specimen comprised CD4+ or CD8+ T cells sorted from blood, sampled in a trial of the OX40 agonist ivuxolimab. The CDR3 region has the DNA TGTGCCAGCAGTTTTCGCCCTTATAATTCACCCCTCCACTTT. This codes for CASSFRPYNSPLHF.